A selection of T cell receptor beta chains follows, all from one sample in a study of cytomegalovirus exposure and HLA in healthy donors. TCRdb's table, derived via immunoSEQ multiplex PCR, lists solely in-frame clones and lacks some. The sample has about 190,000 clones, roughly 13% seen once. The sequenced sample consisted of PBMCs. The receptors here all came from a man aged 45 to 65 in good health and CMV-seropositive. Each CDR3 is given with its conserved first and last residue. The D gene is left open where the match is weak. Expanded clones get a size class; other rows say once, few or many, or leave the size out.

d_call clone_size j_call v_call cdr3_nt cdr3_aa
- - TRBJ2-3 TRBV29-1 TGCAGCGTTGAAAGAGGAGTGCAGTATTTT CSVERGVQYF
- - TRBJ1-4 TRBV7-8 TGTGCCAGCAGCTTATTCAGGGAAGCAACTAATGAAAAACTGTTTTTT CASSLFREATNEKLFF
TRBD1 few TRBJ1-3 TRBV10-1 TGCGCCAGCAGTGTTAAGGACAGGACGGTTAGAAACACCATATATTTT CASSVKDRTVRNTIYF
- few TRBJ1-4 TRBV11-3 TGTGCCAGCAGCTTATCATCTTTAGGGGGTCGGAGAGAAAAACTGTTTTTT CASSLSSLGGRREKLFF
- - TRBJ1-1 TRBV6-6 TGTGCCAGCAGGGAGCGGGATGGTAAGAACACTGAAGCTTTCTTT CASRERDGKNTEAFF
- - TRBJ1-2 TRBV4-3 TGCGCCAGCAGCCAAGGAACAGATATTCTTAACTATGGCTACACCTTC CASSQGTDILNYGYTF
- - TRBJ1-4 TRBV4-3 TGCGCCAGCAGCCAAGGGGACCCAGGGGACGAAAAACTGTTTTTT CASSQGDPGDEKLFF
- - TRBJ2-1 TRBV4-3 TGCGCCAGCAGCCGGATACGGGAAAGTGAGCAGTTCTTC CASSRIRESEQFF
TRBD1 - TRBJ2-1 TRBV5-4 TGTGCCAGCAGCGAGTCCCGGGACAGGGATGAGCAGTTCTTC CASSESRDRDEQFF
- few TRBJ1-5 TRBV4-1 TGCGCCAGCAGCCCCATCTTGAGGGCTAGCAATCAGCCCCAGCATTTT CASSPILRASNQPQHF
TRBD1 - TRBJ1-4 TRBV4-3 TGCGCCAGCAGCCCCTGGACAGGGGGCGTGGAAAAACTGTTTTTT CASSPWTGGVEKLFF
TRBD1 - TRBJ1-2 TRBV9 TGTGCCAGCGGGACAGACAACTATGGCTACACCTTC CASGTDNYGYTF
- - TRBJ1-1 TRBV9 TGTGCCAGCAGCGTAGCCCCAGTTCTCAATGGGGCGAACACTGAAGCTTTCTTT CASSVAPVLNGANTEAFF
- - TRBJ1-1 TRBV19 TGTGCCAGTAGTATGAGGGCTATGAACACTGAAGCTTTCTTT CASSMRAMNTEAFF
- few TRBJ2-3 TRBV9 TGTGCCAGCAGCGCATCTCAGGGGATTACAGATACGCAGTATTTT CASSASQGITDTQYF
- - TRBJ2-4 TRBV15 TGTGCCACCAGCCCCCATGGGCACTTAGCCAAAAACATTCAGTACTTC CATSPHGHLAKNIQYF